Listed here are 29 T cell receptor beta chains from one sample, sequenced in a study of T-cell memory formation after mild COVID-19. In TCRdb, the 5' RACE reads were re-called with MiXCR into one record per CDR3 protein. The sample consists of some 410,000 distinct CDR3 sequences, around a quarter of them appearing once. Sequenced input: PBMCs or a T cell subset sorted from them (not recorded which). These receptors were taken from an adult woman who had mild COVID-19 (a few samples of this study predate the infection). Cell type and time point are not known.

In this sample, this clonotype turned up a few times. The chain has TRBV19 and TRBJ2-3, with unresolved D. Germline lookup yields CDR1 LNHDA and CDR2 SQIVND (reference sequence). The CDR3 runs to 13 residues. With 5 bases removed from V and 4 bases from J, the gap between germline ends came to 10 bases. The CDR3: CASSVTYPDTQYF. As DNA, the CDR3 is TGTGCCAGTAGTGTGACCTACCCAGATACGCAGTATTTT. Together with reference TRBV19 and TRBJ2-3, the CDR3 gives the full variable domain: DGGITQSPKYLFRKEGQNVTLSCEQNLNHDAMYWYRQDPGQGLRLIYYSQIVNDFQKGDIAEGYSVSREKKESFPLTVTSAQKNPTAFYLCASSVTYPDTQYFGPGTRLTVL.

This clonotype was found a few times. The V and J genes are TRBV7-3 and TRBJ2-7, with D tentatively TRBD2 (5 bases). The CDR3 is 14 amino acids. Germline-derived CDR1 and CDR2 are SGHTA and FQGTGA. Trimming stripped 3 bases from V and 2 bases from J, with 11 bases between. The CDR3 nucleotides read TGTGCCAGCAGCTTCGATGGAGGAGCCTACGAGCAGTACTTC. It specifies CASSFDGGAYEQYF.

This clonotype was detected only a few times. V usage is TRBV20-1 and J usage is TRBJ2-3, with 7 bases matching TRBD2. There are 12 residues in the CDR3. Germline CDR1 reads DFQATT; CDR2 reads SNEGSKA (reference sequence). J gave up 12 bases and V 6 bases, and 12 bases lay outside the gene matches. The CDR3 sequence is CSAKEAGLPQYF. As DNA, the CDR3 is TGCAGTGCCAAAGAGGCGGGACTACCCCAGTATTTT.

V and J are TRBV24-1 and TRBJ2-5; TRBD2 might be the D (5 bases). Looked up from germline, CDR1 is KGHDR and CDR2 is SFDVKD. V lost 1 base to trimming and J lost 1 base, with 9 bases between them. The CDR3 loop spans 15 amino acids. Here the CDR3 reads CATSDFERFQETQYF. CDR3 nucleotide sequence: TGTGCCACCAGTGATTTCGAGCGGTTCCAAGAGACCCAGTACTTC.

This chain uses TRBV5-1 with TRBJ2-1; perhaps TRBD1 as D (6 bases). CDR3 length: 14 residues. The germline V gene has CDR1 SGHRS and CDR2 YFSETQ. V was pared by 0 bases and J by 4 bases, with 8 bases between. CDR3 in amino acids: CASSLAGHYNEQFF. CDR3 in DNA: TGCGCCAGCAGCTTGGCGGGACATTACAATGAGCAGTTCTTC. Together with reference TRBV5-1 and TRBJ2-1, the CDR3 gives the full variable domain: KAGVTQTPRYLIKTRGQQVTLSCSPISGHRSVSWYQQTPGQGLQFLFEYFSETQRNKGNFPGRFSGRQFSNSRSEMNVSTLELGDSALYLCASSLAGHYNEQFFGPGTRLTVL.

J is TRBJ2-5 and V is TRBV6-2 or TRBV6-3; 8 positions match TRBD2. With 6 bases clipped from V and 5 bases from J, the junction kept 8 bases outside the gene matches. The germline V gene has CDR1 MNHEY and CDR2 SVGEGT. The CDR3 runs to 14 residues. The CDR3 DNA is TGTGCCAGCAGACTGACGGGAGGGATGGAGACCCAGTACTTC. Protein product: CASRLTGGMETQYF.

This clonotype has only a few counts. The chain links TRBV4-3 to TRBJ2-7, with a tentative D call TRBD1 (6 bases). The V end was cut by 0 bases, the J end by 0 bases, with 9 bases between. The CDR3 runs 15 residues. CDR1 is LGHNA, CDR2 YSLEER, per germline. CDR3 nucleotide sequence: TGCGCCAGCAGCCAAGATTTGACAGGCTCCTACGAGCAGTACTTC. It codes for CASSQDLTGSYEQYF.

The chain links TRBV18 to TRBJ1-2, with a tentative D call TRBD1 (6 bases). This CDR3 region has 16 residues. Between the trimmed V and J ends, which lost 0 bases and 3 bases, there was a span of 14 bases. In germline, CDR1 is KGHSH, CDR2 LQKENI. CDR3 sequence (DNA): TGTGCCAGCTCACCACCCGCAGGGAAGGGGGACTATGGCTACACCTTC. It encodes CASSPPAGKGDYGYTF.

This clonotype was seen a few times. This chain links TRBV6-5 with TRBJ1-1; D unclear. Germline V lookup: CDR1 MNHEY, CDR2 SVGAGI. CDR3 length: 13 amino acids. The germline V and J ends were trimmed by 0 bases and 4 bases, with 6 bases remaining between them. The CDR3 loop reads CASSYSPVTEAFF. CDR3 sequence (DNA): TGTGCCAGCAGTTACTCTCCAGTCACTGAAGCTTTCTTT.

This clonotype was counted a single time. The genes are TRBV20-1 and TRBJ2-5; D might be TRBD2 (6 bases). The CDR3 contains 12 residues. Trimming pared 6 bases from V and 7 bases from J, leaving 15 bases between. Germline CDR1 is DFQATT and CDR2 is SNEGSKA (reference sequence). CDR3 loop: CSAPRELRTQYF. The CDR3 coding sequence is TGCAGTGCCCCCCGGGAGCTCCGGACCCAGTACTTC.

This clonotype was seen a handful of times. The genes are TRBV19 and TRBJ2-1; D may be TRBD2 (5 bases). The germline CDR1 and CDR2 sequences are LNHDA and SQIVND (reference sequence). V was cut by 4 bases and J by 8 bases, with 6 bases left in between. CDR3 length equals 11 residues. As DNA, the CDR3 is TGTGCCAGTAGTAAGAGGGATGAGCAGTTCTTC. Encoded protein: CASSKRDEQFF. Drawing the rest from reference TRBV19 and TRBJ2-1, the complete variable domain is DGGITQSPKYLFRKEGQNVTLSCEQNLNHDAMYWYRQDPGQGLRLIYYSQIVNDFQKGDIAEGYSVSREKKESFPLTVTSAQKNPTAFYLCASSKRDEQFFGPGTRLTVL.

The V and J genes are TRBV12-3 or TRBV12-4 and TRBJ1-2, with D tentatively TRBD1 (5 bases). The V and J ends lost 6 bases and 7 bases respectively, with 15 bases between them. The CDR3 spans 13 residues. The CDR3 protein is CASSLTARGGYTF. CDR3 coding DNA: TGTGCCAGCAGCCTGACAGCTAGAGGTGGCTACACCTTC.

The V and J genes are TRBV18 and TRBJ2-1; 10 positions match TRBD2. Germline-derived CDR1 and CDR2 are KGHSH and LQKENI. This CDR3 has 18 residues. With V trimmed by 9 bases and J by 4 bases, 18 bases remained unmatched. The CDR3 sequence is CARKRLIGLAGVYNEQFF. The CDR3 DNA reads TGTGCCAGGAAACGCCTAATTGGTCTAGCGGGAGTATACAATGAGCAGTTCTTC.

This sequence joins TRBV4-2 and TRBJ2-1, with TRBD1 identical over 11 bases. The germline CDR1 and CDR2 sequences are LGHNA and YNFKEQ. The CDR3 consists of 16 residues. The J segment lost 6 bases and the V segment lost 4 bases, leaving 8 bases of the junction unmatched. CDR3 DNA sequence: TGTGCCAGCAGCCGACCCGGACAGGGGGCCGGCAATGAGCAGTTCTTC. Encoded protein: CASSRPGQGAGNEQFF.

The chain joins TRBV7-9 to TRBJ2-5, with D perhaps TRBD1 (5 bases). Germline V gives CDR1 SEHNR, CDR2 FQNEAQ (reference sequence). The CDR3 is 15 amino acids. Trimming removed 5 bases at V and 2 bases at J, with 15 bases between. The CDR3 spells CASSPKETVQETQYF. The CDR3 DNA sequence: TGTGCCAGCAGCCCAAAGGAGACAGTTCAAGAGACCCAGTACTTC.

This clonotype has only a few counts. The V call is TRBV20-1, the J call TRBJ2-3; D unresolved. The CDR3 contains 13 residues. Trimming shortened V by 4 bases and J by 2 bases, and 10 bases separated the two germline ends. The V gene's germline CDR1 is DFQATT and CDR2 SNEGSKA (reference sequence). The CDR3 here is CSAKPWVTDTQYF. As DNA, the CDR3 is TGCAGTGCTAAACCCTGGGTCACAGATACGCAGTATTTT.

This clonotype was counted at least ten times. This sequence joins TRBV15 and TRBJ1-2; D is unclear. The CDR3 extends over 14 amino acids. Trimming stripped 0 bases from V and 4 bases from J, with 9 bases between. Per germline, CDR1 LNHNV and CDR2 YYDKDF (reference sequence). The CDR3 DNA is TGTGCCACCAGCAGAGACAGGACTTTCTATGGCTACACCTTC. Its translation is CATSRDRTFYGYTF.

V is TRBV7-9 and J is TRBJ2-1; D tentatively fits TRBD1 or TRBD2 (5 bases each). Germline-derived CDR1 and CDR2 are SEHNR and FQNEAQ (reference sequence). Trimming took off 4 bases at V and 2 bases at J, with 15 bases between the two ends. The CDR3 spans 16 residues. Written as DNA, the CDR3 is TGTGCCAGCAGCTCCGGCCGGGACCCCGCCTACAATGAGCAGTTCTTC. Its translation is CASSSGRDPAYNEQFF.

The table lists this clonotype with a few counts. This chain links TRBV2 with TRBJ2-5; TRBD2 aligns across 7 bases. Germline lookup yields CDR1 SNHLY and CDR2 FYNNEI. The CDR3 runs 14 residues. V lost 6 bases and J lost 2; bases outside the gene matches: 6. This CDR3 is CASSPGTNQETQYF. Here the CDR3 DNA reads TGTGCCAGCAGCCCCGGGACTAATCAAGAGACCCAGTACTTC.

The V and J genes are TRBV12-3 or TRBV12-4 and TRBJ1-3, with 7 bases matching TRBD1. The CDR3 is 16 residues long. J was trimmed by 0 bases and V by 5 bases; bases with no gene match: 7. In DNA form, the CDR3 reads TGTGCCAGCAGTGTGGAAGGGGGCCACTCTGGAAACACCATATATTTT. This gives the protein CASSVEGGHSGNTIYF.

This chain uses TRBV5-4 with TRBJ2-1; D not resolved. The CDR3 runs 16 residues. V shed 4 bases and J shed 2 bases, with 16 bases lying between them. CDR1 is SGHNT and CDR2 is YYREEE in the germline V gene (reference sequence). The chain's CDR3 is CASSPLGSGPYNEQFF. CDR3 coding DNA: TGTGCCAGCAGCCCCTTAGGTTCGGGCCCCTACAATGAGCAGTTCTTC. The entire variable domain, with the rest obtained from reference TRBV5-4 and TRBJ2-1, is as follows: ETGVTQSPTHLIKTRGQQVTLRCSSQSGHNTVSWYQQALGQGPQFIFQYYREEENGRGNFPPRFSGLQFPNYSSELNVNALELDDSALYLCASSPLGSGPYNEQFFGPGTRLTVL.

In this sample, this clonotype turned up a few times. The CDR3, as DNA: TGTGCCAGCAGTTTCCCTCCGGACCCGGACAATGAGCAGTTCTTC. Translated: CASSFPPDPDNEQFF. The gene calls are TRBV12-3 or TRBV12-4 and TRBJ2-1; no clear D. The CDR3 sequence is 15 residues long. The V end lost 3 bases, the J end lost 5 bases, and 14 bases lay between the germline ends.

The CDR3 nucleotides are TGTGCCAGCAGCTTAGAGTGGGTTGGCACCGGGGAGCTGTTTTTT. This codes for CASSLEWVGTGELFF. This chain links TRBV7-2 with TRBJ2-2, with no clear D. This CDR3 comprises 15 residues. V gave up 1 base and J gave up 4 bases, with 10 bases separating them. Per the germline V gene, CDR1 is SGHTA and CDR2 is FQGNSA.

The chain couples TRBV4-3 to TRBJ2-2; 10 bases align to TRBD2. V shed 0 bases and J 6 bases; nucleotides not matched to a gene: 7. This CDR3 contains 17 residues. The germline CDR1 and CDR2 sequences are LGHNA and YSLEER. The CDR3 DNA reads TGCGCCAGCAGCCAAGATGTGGCTAGCGGGAGTCCCGGGGAGCTGTTTTTT. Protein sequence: CASSQDVASGSPGELFF.

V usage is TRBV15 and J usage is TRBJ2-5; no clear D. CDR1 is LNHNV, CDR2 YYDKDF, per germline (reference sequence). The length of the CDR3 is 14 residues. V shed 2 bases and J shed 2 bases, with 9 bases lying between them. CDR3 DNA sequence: TGTGCCACCAGCAGATCATTAGTACAAGAGACCCAGTACTTC. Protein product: CATSRSLVQETQYF. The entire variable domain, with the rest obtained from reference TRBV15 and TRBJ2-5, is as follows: DAMVIQNPRYQVTQFGKPVTLSCSQTLNHNVMYWYQQKSSQAPKLLFHYYDKDFNNEADTPDNFQSRRPNTSFCFLDIRSPGLGDTAMYLCATSRSLVQETQYFGPGTRLLVL.

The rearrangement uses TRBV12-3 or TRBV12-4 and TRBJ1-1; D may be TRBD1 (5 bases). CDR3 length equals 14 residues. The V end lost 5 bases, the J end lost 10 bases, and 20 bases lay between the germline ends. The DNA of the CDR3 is TGTGCCAGCAGTCTCGGGGCCCCCCTTCGCCGAGCTTTCTTT. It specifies CASSLGAPLRRAFF.

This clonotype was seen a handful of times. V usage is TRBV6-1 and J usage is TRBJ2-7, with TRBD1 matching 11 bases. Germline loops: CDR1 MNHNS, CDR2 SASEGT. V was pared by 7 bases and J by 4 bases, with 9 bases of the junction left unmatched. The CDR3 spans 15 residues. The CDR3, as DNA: TGTGCCAGCACCCTCGGGACAGGGGGTGTATACGAGCAGTACTTC. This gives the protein CASTLGTGGVYEQYF.

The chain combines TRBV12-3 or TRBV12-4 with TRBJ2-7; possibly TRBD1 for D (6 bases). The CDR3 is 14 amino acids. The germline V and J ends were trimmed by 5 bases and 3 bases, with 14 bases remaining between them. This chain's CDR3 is CASSIGGTSYEQYF. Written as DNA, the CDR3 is TGTGCCAGCAGTATAGGGGGAACTAGCTACGAGCAGTACTTC.

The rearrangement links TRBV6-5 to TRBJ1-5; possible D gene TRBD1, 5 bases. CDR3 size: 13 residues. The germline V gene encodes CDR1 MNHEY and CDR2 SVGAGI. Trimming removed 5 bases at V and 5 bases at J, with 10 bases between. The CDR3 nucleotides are TGTGCCAGCAGTGGGACCTGGGATCAGCCCCAGCATTTT. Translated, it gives CASSGTWDQPQHF.